These 14 T cell receptor beta chains share one sample of origin, sequenced in a study of OX40 agonist ivuxolimab in advanced cancers. Sequencing used immunoSEQ multiplex PCR; TCRdb keeps in-frame clones, though not all of them. The sample lists some 60,000 clones; roughly nine tenths were seen once. The sample consisted of CD4+ or CD8+ T cells sorted from blood, taken in a trial of the OX40 agonist ivuxolimab. The receptors were sampled from an adult with an advanced solid tumor such as melanoma, head and neck, liver or kidney cancer.

The chain uses TRBV18 and TRBJ1-1, with a weak D call TRBD1 (5 bases). This CDR3 comprises 13 residues. Trimming shortened V by 4 bases and J by 5 bases, and 11 bases separated the two germline ends. Germline loops: CDR1 KGHSH, CDR2 LQKENI. In DNA form, the CDR3 reads TGTGCCAGCTCACAACAAAGGGGAACTGAAGCTTTCTTT. Amino acids: CASSQQRGTEAFF.

J is TRBJ2-1 and V is TRBV7-3; 10 bases are a match to TRBD1. This CDR3 contains 14 residues. Germline CDR1 SGHTA, CDR2 FQGTGA. V lost 5 bases and J lost 8; bases outside the gene matches: 6. CDR3 DNA sequence: TGTGCCAGCAGCCGGGACAGGGGTCGGGATGAGCAGTTCTTC. As protein: CASSRDRGRDEQFF. Combining the CDR3 with reference TRBV7-3 and TRBJ2-1 gives the whole variable domain GAGVSQTPSNKVTEKGKYVELRCDPISGHTALYWYRQSLGQGPEFLIYFQGTGAADDSGLPNDRFFAVRPEGSVSTLKIQRTERGDSAVYLCASSRDRGRDEQFFGPGTRLTVL.

The rearrangement links TRBV19 to TRBJ2-7; D is unclear. V was clipped by 4 bases and J by 4 bases, with 11 bases between them. CDR3 length equals 13 residues. Per the germline V gene, CDR1 is LNHDA and CDR2 is SQIVND (reference sequence). The CDR3 loop reads CASSTRPAYEQYF. DNA of the CDR3: TGTGCCAGTAGTACCCGGCCCGCATACGAGCAGTACTTC.

The chain recombines TRBV6-6 with TRBJ2-5; D is perhaps TRBD1 (6 bases). This CDR3 is 15 amino acids long. Deletions cut 7 bases from V and 1 base from J, with 16 bases between. Germline V CDR1 and CDR2: MNHNY, SVGAGI (reference sequence). The CDR3 nucleotides are TGTGCCAGCAAGGGGACATATGGGCCCCAAGAGACCCAGTACTTC. It translates to CASKGTYGPQETQYF.

The gene calls are TRBV28 and TRBJ2-3, with 11 bases aligning to TRBD2. Germline-derived CDR1 and CDR2 are MDHEN and SYDVKM. The CDR3 covers 19 residues. V trimming: 5 bases; J trimming: 6 bases; junction bases outside the gene matches: 19. The CDR3 coding sequence is TGTGCCAGCAGTCACTTTAGCGGGAGGGCCCTAGGTTTTTTGGATACGCAGTATTTT. This codes for CASSHFSGRALGFLDTQYF. The full variable domain, in which reference TRBV28 and TRBJ2-3 provide the parts outside the CDR3, is DVKVTQSSRYLVKRTGEKVFLECVQDMDHENMFWYRQDPGLGLRLIYFSYDVKMKEKGDIPEGYSVSREKKERFSLILESASTNQTSMYLCASSHFSGRALGFLDTQYFGPGTRLTVL.

This sequence joins TRBV5-4 and TRBJ2-1, with unresolved D. Germline V lookup: CDR1 SGHNT, CDR2 YYREEE (reference sequence). V gave up 4 bases and J gave up 6 bases, with 14 bases separating them. This CDR3 is 14 amino acids long. The CDR3 DNA follows: TGTGCCAGCAGCCCACCCCGGACCTCCAATGAGCAGTTCTTC. Translating it yields CASSPPRTSNEQFF.

This chain links TRBV30 with TRBJ2-7, with D maybe TRBD1 (6 bases). Trimming took off 0 bases at V and 2 bases at J, with 11 bases between the two ends. Germline-derived CDR1 and CDR2 are GTSNPN and SVGIG (reference sequence). The CDR3 has 14 amino acids. CDR3 sequence: CAWSVGDNTYEQYF. The CDR3 nucleotides are TGTGCCTGGAGTGTGGGGGACAACACCTACGAGCAGTACTTC. Complete variable domain (other parts from reference TRBV30 and TRBJ2-7): SQTIHQWPATLVQPVGSPLSLECTVEGTSNPNLYWYRQAAGRGLQLLFYSVGIGQISSEVPQNLSASRPQDRQFILSSKKLLLSDSGFYLCAWSVGDNTYEQYFGPGTRLTVT.

The chain couples TRBV5-5 to TRBJ2-7; perhaps TRBD1 as D (5 bases). V was shortened by 2 bases and J by 4 bases, with 10 bases between the two germline ends. This CDR3 is built from 13 residues. CDR1 and CDR2 (germline): SGHKS, YYEKEE (reference sequence). This chain's CDR3 is CASSLTGQYEQYF. CDR3 nucleotides: TGTGCCAGCAGCTTAACAGGACAATACGAGCAGTACTTC.

This chain joins TRBV19 and TRBJ1-5; unclear D gene. V lost 2 bases, J lost 4 bases, and 18 bases lay in between. Germline CDR1 is LNHDA and CDR2 is SQIVND (reference sequence). CDR3 length: 17 residues. CDR3 sequence: CASSIMGFLGPNQPQHF. The CDR3 coding sequence is TGTGCCAGTAGTATAATGGGTTTCTTGGGTCCTAATCAGCCCCAGCATTTT.

The J gene is TRBJ2-5, the V gene TRBV19; 10 bases fit TRBD2. The germline gives CDR1 LNHDA, CDR2 SQIVND (reference sequence). J was trimmed by 5 bases and V by 3 bases; bases with no gene match: 12. This CDR3 region has 17 residues. The CDR3 loop reads CASSMGGLAGAVETQYF. As DNA, the CDR3 is TGTGCCAGTAGTATGGGGGGCCTAGCGGGAGCGGTGGAGACCCAGTACTTC.

This rearrangement joins TRBV11-2 to TRBJ2-2; the match to TRBD1 covers 8 bases. CDR1 is SGHAT and CDR2 is FQNNGV in the germline V gene. CDR3 length: 14 amino acids. J gave up 9 bases and V 5 bases, and 8 bases lay outside the gene matches. Written as DNA, the CDR3 is TGTGCCAGCAGCCCTGGACAGGGCCGGTGGGAGCTGTTTTTT. Translated: CASSPGQGRWELFF.

The J gene is TRBJ1-2, the V gene TRBV5-6; tentative D call: TRBD1 (5 bases). Germline-derived CDR1 and CDR2 are SGHDT and YYEEEE. The CDR3 consists of 15 residues. V shed 0 bases and J shed 4 bases, with 13 bases lying between them. This CDR3 is CASSLGVGLSYGYTF. CDR3 nucleotides: TGTGCCAGCAGCTTGGGTGTGGGGCTTAGCTATGGCTACACCTTC.

The chain has TRBV2 and TRBJ2-1; maybe TRBD1 (5 bases). From germline, CDR1 is SNHLY and CDR2 FYNNEI. Trimming stripped 6 bases from V and 6 bases from J, with 15 bases between. This CDR3 contains 14 residues. Here the CDR3 DNA reads TGTGCCAGCAGGGTTACTACAGGACGCAATGAGCAGTTCTTC. Its translation: CASRVTTGRNEQFF. The variable domain in full, with the rest retrieved from reference TRBV2 and TRBJ2-1, is EPEVTQTPSHQVTQMGQEVILRCVPISNHLYFYWYRQILGQKVEFLVSFYNNEISEKSEIFDDQFSVERPDGSNFTLKIRSTKLEDSAMYFCASRVTTGRNEQFFGPGTRLTVL.

This clone appeared a few times. This sequence joins TRBV6-5 and TRBJ1-1; TRBD1 aligns across 7 bases. In germline, CDR1 is MNHEY, CDR2 SVGAGI. The CDR3 loop spans 13 amino acids. Losses at the gene ends were 6 bases for V and 5 bases for J; bases not matched to a gene: 6. CDR3 sequence: CASSTDRVTEAFF. DNA for the CDR3: TGTGCCAGCAGCACCGACAGGGTGACTGAAGCTTTCTTT.